Included here is one TCR beta chain sequence, with context. This sample was taken from a study of CD8 T cells in Susac syndrome. Reverse transcription of roughly 0.45 to 1 ug RNA used random hexamers. Amplification of TCR beta CDR3 spanned 54 Vbeta and 13 Jbeta via immunoSEQ multiplex PCR. TCRdb redid the calling of the immunoSEQ multiplex PCR reads with MiXCR, one entry per CDR3 protein. This table has around 130,000 distinct CDR3 sequences, 85% to 95% appearing once. Germline loops: CDR1 SGHRS, CDR2 YFSETQ. V lost 0 bases and J 11 bases, leaving 15 bases between the germline ends. The CDR3 contains 14 residues. The authors carried out high-throughput sequencing of TCR beta. They applied it to CD8+ and CD4+ T cells obtained from blood. TEMRA cells were enriched by FACS, and CD4+ and CD8+ T cells were negatively isolated.

V gene TRBV5-1 combines with J gene TRBJ2-1; D is undetermined. The sequencing input was CD4+ T cells from PBMCs. The receptor was derived from a human donor with multiple sclerosis. CDR3 nucleotides: TGCGCCAGCAGCTTGGGGGGATCGATTTCTAAGCAGTTCTTC. Translating gives CASSLGGSISKQFF.